This T cell receptor beta chain was found in a study of shared clonotypes between healthy human individuals. Study context: The study drew on a couple of women and a few men aged 18 to 49 as donors.

Germline CDR1 SGHRS, CDR2 YFSETQ. The CDR3 has 15 amino acids. Trimming pared 0 bases from V and 0 bases from J, leaving 7 bases between. TCRdb keeps only in-frame clones here, not all; method: immunoSEQ multiplex PCR. The repertoire holds some 1.5 million clones, around 97% seen once, with 1% to 1.5% in the top ten. About this clone: Other DNA sequences of this sample code for an identical CDR3.

The origin of this receptor is a man aged 30 to 45 in good health. The V call is TRBV5-1, the J call TRBJ2-1; D remains ambiguous. The sample taken for sequencing was naive CD4+ T cells sorted from blood. As to subset: CD45RA+ positively selected. As DNA, the CDR3 is TGCGCCAGCAGCTTGGATTCCAGCTCCTACAATGAGCAGTTCTTC. Amino acid sequence: CASSLDSSSYNEQFF.